The 31 T cell receptor beta chains presented below share a single source sample, sequenced in a study of immune evolution from preneoplasia to lung adenocarcinoma. Profiling relied on immunoSEQ multiplex PCR, and the TCRdb table lists in-frame clones only, not all of them. This table holds over 11,000 clones, 80% to 90% found once. The sequencing sample was made of FFPE minimally invasive lung adenocarcinoma tissue. Source of these receptors: a person aged 65-85 years with lung adenocarcinoma.

About this clone: Other DNA sequences within the sample encode an identical CDR3. The chain has TRBV11-2 and TRBJ1-2; no clear D gene. V was trimmed by 5 bases and J by 4 bases, leaving 8 bases between them. The CDR3 sequence is 12 residues long. Germline CDR1 reads SGHAT; CDR2 reads FQNNGV. This chain's CDR3 is CASSPEGYGYTF. DNA for the CDR3: TGTGCCAGCAGCCCGGAGGGCTATGGCTACACCTTC.

This clone was counted once. This sequence joins TRBV5-1 and TRBJ2-5; 8 bases fit TRBD1. Germline V gives CDR1 SGHRS, CDR2 YFSETQ. V shed 4 bases and J 5 bases; nucleotides not matched to a gene: 7. The CDR3 is made up of 14 amino acids. The CDR3 sequence: CASSRQGLGETQYF. The DNA of the CDR3 is TGCGCCAGCAGCAGACAGGGGCTAGGGGAGACCCAGTACTTC.

This clone showed up just once. The V gene is TRBV11-3, the J gene TRBJ2-2, with D unclear. The CDR3 length is 12 residues. Germline values: CDR1 SGHNT, CDR2 YENEEA. V gave up 1 base and J gave up 8 bases, with 5 bases separating them. The DNA of the CDR3 is TGTGCCAGCAGCTTAGGGGCGGGGGAGCTGTTTTTT. This codes for CASSLGAGELFF.

The genes are TRBV28 and TRBJ2-5; D unresolved. The V gene lost 5 bases and the J gene lost 2 bases, with 12 bases spanning the gap. The CDR3 contains 14 residues. The germline V gene has CDR1 MDHEN and CDR2 SYDVKM. Here the CDR3 reads CASSVGSLQETQYF. CDR3 DNA: TGTGCCAGCAGTGTGGGCAGTCTACAAGAGACCCAGTACTTC.

This chain uses TRBV6-1 with TRBJ1-1, with TRBD1 identical over 11 bases. The germline V gene encodes CDR1 MNHNS and CDR2 SASEGT. The junction had 5 bases not matched to a gene; V was cut back by 4 bases and J by 1 base. This CDR3 has 16 residues. Written as DNA, the CDR3 is TGTGCCAGCAGTGGGCGGACAGGGGGCACGAACACTGAAGCTTTCTTT. Amino acids: CASSGRTGGTNTEAFF.

The count of this clone is one. This chain uses TRBV27 with TRBJ1-1; the match to TRBD1 covers 9 bases. The CDR3 runs to 15 residues. Germline V CDR1 and CDR2: MNHEY, SMNVEV (reference sequence). V lost 5 bases and J lost 5; bases outside the gene matches: 9. The DNA for the CDR3 is TGTGCCAGCAGTCCCGGGACAGGGAAAAGGACTGAAGCTTTCTTT. This gives the protein CASSPGTGKRTEAFF.

The gene calls are TRBV9 and TRBJ1-1, with no clear D. The V and J ends lost 0 bases and 2 bases respectively, with 5 bases between them. Germline V gene lookup returns CDR1 SGDLS and CDR2 YYNGEE. CDR3 length: 13 amino acids. The CDR3 sequence: CASSVATNTEAFF. In nucleotides, the CDR3 is TGTGCCAGCAGCGTAGCTACTAACACTGAAGCTTTCTTT.

The rearrangement uses TRBV27 and TRBJ2-3; 8 positions agree with TRBD2. Per the germline V gene, CDR1 is MNHEY and CDR2 is SMNVEV (reference sequence). The CDR3 is 16 amino acids. V trimming: 7 bases; J trimming: 0 bases; junction bases outside the gene matches: 9. CDR3 nucleotides: TGTGCCAGCACCAATACACTAGCGGTGAGCACAGATACGCAGTATTTT. Translating it yields CASTNTLAVSTDTQYF.

The CDR3 protein is CASSIDTQGLYGYTF. The CDR3 nucleotides read TGTGCCAGTAGTATAGACACACAGGGGCTCTATGGCTACACCTTC. The V and J genes are TRBV19 and TRBJ1-2, with 7 bases identical to TRBD1. The CDR3 sequence is 15 residues long. Trimming took 0 bases from V and 4 from J; bases not matched to a gene: 5. CDR1 and CDR2 (germline): LNHDA, SQIVND (reference sequence).

J is TRBJ1-1 and V is TRBV6-1; D ambiguous. V was trimmed by 2 bases and J by 5 bases, leaving 9 bases between them. Germline loops: CDR1 MNHNS, CDR2 SASEGT. CDR3 size: 13 residues. CDR3 sequence reads: CASSENLETEAFF. The CDR3 nucleotides are TGTGCCAGCAGTGAAAATCTGGAGACTGAAGCTTTCTTT.

The V gene is TRBV6-4, the J gene TRBJ2-1; D gene uncertain. The CDR3 length is 14 residues. V lost 3 bases and J 8 bases, leaving 14 bases between the germline ends. Germline CDR1 MRHNA, CDR2 SNTAGT. The CDR3 protein is CASSEGEASDEQFF. Here the CDR3 DNA reads TGTGCCAGCAGTGAAGGCGAGGCCTCGGATGAGCAGTTCTTC.

The CDR3 protein is CASSGLAGKSYTADTQYF. The CDR3 DNA reads as TGTGCCAGCAGCGGTCTAGCGGGAAAGTCCTACACCGCAGATACGCAGTATTTT. V usage is TRBV9 and J usage is TRBJ2-3; 9 nucleotides line up with TRBD2. Germline V gene data show CDR1 as SGDLS and CDR2 as YYNGEE. Trimming took 3 bases from V and 4 from J; bases not matched to a gene: 15. This CDR3 comprises 18 residues.

The chain carries TRBV9 and TRBJ2-2, with D possibly TRBD1 on 5 matching bases. Germline values: CDR1 SGDLS, CDR2 YYNGEE. The CDR3 runs 12 residues. V lost 4 bases and J 8 bases, leaving 9 bases between the germline ends. The CDR3 nucleotides are TGTGCCAGCAGCCAAGGGGTAGGGGAGCTGTTTTTT. Translated, it gives CASSQGVGELFF.

With respect to this clone: A read error may produce the germline difference seen at one junction end. The rearrangement joins TRBV27 to TRBJ1-1; TRBD1 agrees at 7 bases. CDR3 size: 14 residues. Germline lookup yields CDR1 MNHEY and CDR2 SMNVEV (reference sequence). The CDR3 region has the DNA TGTGCCAGAAGTTTTCTACAGGGGAGCACTGAAGCTTTCTTT. This codes for CARSFLQGSTEAFF.

The chain has TRBV28 and TRBJ1-2, with TRBD1 matching over 11 bases. Germline assignment: CDR1 MDHEN and CDR2 SYDVKM. This CDR3 region has 13 residues. The V gene end was trimmed by 11 bases and the J gene end by 8 bases; junction bases not matched to a gene: 10. DNA of the CDR3: TGTGCCGGACTGAGGGACAGGGGGGGAGGCTACACCTTC. As protein: CAGLRDRGGGYTF.

This chain links TRBV27 with TRBJ2-1; weak D call: TRBD2 (6 bases). Looked up from germline, CDR1 is MNHEY and CDR2 is SMNVEV (reference sequence). Trimming stripped 5 bases from V and 4 bases from J, with 12 bases between. This CDR3 has 14 amino acids. The CDR3 sequence: CASSRRGSYNEQFF. CDR3 nucleotides: TGTGCCAGCAGTCGGAGGGGATCGTACAATGAGCAGTTCTTC.

The V and J genes are TRBV18 and TRBJ1-2; no clear D gene. This CDR3 is 14 amino acids long. Germline V gene lookup returns CDR1 KGHSH and CDR2 LQKENI. The V end lost 2 bases, the J end lost 8 bases, and 15 bases lay between the germline ends. CDR3 in DNA: TGTGCCAGCTCACCAGGAGACAAGGGCGGAGGCTACACCTTC. It encodes CASSPGDKGGGYTF. Full variable domain (outside the CDR3, taken from reference TRBV18 and TRBJ1-2): NAGVMQNPRHLVRRRGQEARLRCSPMKGHSHVYWYRQLPEEGLKFMVYLQKENIIDESGMPKERFSAEFPKEGPSILRIQQVVRGDSAAYFCASSPGDKGGGYTFGSGTRLTVV.

The chain has TRBV10-1 and TRBJ2-1; the match to TRBD2 covers 10 bases. The germline gives CDR1 WNHNN, CDR2 SYGVQD (reference sequence). Losses at the gene ends were 4 bases for V and 2 bases for J; bases not matched to a gene: 5. This CDR3 region has 16 residues. The CDR3 is CASSVVSGGTYNEQFF. The CDR3 DNA sequence: TGCGCCAGCAGTGTTGTTAGCGGGGGGACCTACAATGAGCAGTTCTTC.

This chain links TRBV29-1 with TRBJ1-2; 9 nucleotides agree with TRBD1. This CDR3 comprises 14 residues. Germline V gene data show CDR1 as SQVTM and CDR2 as ANQGSEA. Losses at the gene ends were 3 bases for V and 4 bases for J; bases not matched to a gene: 6. The CDR3 loop reads CSVDDRGDGYGYTF. CDR3 DNA sequence: TGCAGCGTTGATGACAGGGGGGATGGCTATGGCTACACCTTC.

The chain uses TRBV6-1 and TRBJ1-2; D ambiguous. This CDR3 comprises 15 residues. Germline assignment: CDR1 MNHNS and CDR2 SASEGT. The ends were cut back, 0 bases at V and 1 base at J, with 9 bases in the middle. CDR3 nucleotides: TGTGCCAGCAGTGAAGCAGGGTGGGGTAACTATGGCTACACCTTC. Translating gives CASSEAGWGNYGYTF.

The rearrangement links TRBV6-4 to TRBJ2-7; no clear D gene. Trimming took 3 bases from V and 1 from J, leaving 13 bases between them. The CDR3 extends over 15 amino acids. Germline CDR1 MRHNA, CDR2 SNTAGT. The CDR3 loop reads CASSEPGTASYEQYF. As DNA, the CDR3 is TGTGCCAGCAGTGAACCTGGTACAGCTTCCTACGAGCAGTACTTC.

This chain joins TRBV18 and TRBJ1-1; D is possibly TRBD1 (6 bases). The V gene's germline CDR1 is KGHSH and CDR2 LQKENI. V lost 2 bases to trimming and J lost 7 bases, with 14 bases between them. This CDR3 contains 14 residues. The CDR3 sequence: CASSPVRTADEAFF. In nucleotides, the CDR3 is TGTGCCAGCTCACCAGTCCGGACAGCAGATGAAGCTTTCTTT.

J is TRBJ2-5 and V is TRBV6-5; D remains ambiguous. Trimming removed 2 bases from V and 5 bases from J, with 9 bases in between. Germline CDR1 is MNHEY and CDR2 is SVGAGI. The CDR3 contains 13 residues. The CDR3 region has the DNA TGTGCCAGCAGTTACAGGGTAGGGGAGACCCAGTACTTC. Translated, it gives CASSYRVGETQYF.

The chain employs TRBV18 and TRBJ1-1, with 10 bases lining up with TRBD1. The CDR3 is 15 amino acids. The junction had 4 bases not matched to a gene; V was cut back by 3 bases and J by 3 bases. From germline, CDR1 is KGHSH and CDR2 LQKENI. The CDR3 sequence is CASSPFGTGDTEAFF. The CDR3 DNA follows: TGTGCCAGCTCACCCTTCGGGACAGGGGACACTGAAGCTTTCTTT.

The V gene is TRBV7-9, the J gene TRBJ1-2; 7 bases match TRBD1. V gave up 3 bases and J gave up 2 bases; unmatched junction bases: 6. From germline, CDR1 is SEHNR and CDR2 FQNEAQ (reference sequence). The CDR3 contains 15 residues. CDR3 sequence: CASSFAGQANYGYTF. As DNA, the CDR3 is TGTGCCAGCAGCTTTGCAGGACAGGCCAACTATGGCTACACCTTC. Using reference TRBV7-9 and TRBJ1-2 for the parts outside the CDR3, the full variable domain is DTGVSQNPRHKITKRGQNVTFRCDPISEHNRLYWYRQTLGQGPEFLTYFQNEAQLEKSRLLSDRFSAERPKGSFSTLEIQRTEQGDSAMYLCASSFAGQANYGYTFGSGTRLTVV.

This chain links TRBV5-1 with TRBJ2-7; 10 positions match TRBD2. CDR3 length equals 16 residues. Germline V gene lookup returns CDR1 SGHRS and CDR2 YFSETQ. The ends lost 0 bases at V and 5 bases at J; junction bases unmatched: 8. Here the CDR3 reads CASSLGPGTSDNEQYF. CDR3 sequence (DNA): TGCGCCAGCAGCTTGGGGCCCGGGACTAGCGACAACGAGCAGTACTTC.

The chain has TRBV6-5 and TRBJ1-1, with TRBD1 matching 7 bases. CDR1 is MNHEY and CDR2 is SVGAGI in the germline V gene. The trim removed 2 bases at V and 5 bases at J, leaving 5 bases unmatched. This CDR3 spans 14 amino acids. CDR3 bases: TGTGCCAGCAGTTACCCAGCAGGGGGGACTGAAGCTTTCTTT. Translation: CASSYPAGGTEAFF.

CDR3 region: CASSEEVDGSNQPQHF. The CDR3 DNA sequence: TGTGCCAGCAGTGAAGAAGTAGACGGTAGCAATCAGCCCCAGCATTTT. V gene TRBV6-1 combines with J gene TRBJ1-5; D is ambiguous. The CDR3 consists of 16 residues. Germline V gene data show CDR1 as MNHNS and CDR2 as SASEGT. V gave up 1 base and J gave up 0 bases, with 10 bases separating them.

The V gene is TRBV19, the J gene TRBJ1-5; perhaps TRBD1 as D (5 bases). CDR3 length: 15 residues. V was shortened by 5 bases and J by 4 bases, with 15 bases between the two germline ends. In germline, CDR1 is LNHDA, CDR2 SQIVND (reference sequence). CDR3 in amino acids: CASSLARGGNQPQHF. For the CDR3, the DNA is TGTGCCAGTAGTCTCGCGCGGGGGGGGAATCAGCCCCAGCATTTT.

V gene TRBV6-1 combines with J gene TRBJ1-5; D gene ambiguous. With 6 bases removed from V and 4 bases from J, the gap between germline ends came to 4 bases. This CDR3 comprises 11 residues. Germline lookup yields CDR1 MNHNS and CDR2 SASEGT. CDR3 in amino acids: CASRDNQPQHF. The CDR3 nucleotides read TGTGCCAGCAGAGATAATCAGCCCCAGCATTTT.

The rearrangement uses TRBV7-9 and TRBJ2-5; 8 nucleotides align to TRBD1. The end of the DNA is better explained by TRBJ2-7, so the J call may be wrong. The CDR3 has 15 amino acids. Germline CDR1 is SEHNR and CDR2 is FQNEAQ (reference sequence). The CDR3 sequence is CASSSTGGDSYEQYF. The CDR3 DNA follows: TGTGCCAGCAGCTCTACAGGGGGAGACTCCTACGAGCAGTACTTC.